The 24 T cell receptor beta chains reported below all come from one sample, sequenced in a study of cytomegalovirus exposure and HLA in healthy donors. The PCR made use of 60 Vbeta and 13 Jbeta primers. Clones were read by immunoSEQ multiplex PCR, and TCRdb kept only the in-frame ones, dropping some. The sample includes 40,000 or so clones. Material for sequencing was PBMCs. These receptors originate from a man aged 25-45 years in good health and CMV-seronegative.

This sequence joins TRBV5-4 and TRBJ2-7; 10 bases are shared with TRBD2. Per the germline V gene, CDR1 is SGHNT and CDR2 is YYREEE (reference sequence). The CDR3 is made up of 18 amino acids. V lost 3 bases and J lost 5; bases outside the gene matches: 17. Here the CDR3 reads CASSSPSGRGGGGDEQYF. The CDR3 DNA is TGTGCCAGCAGCTCCCCTAGCGGGAGAGGGGGGGGCGGGGACGAGCAGTACTTC.

This chain uses TRBV11-3 with TRBJ2-1, with D possibly matching TRBD2 (6 bases). The germline V gene has CDR1 SGHNT and CDR2 YENEEA. Trimming cost V 5 bases and J 9 bases, with 17 bases left between them. This CDR3 region has 14 residues. CDR3 DNA: TGTGCCAGCAGCCCAGGACTAAGCGAGGGTGAGCAGTTCTTC. Amino acid sequence: CASSPGLSEGEQFF.

The J gene is TRBJ2-7, the V gene TRBV15; 11 bases are shared with TRBD1. The CDR3 runs to 15 residues. V lost 0 bases to trimming and J lost 5 bases; unmatched junction nucleotides: 3. CDR1 and CDR2 (germline): LNHNV, YYDKDF (reference sequence). The CDR3 reads CATSRDLGQGDEQYF. Here the CDR3 DNA reads TGTGCCACCAGCAGAGATTTGGGACAGGGGGACGAGCAGTACTTC.

The V call is TRBV30, the J call TRBJ2-3; TRBD2 matches at 11 bases. Trimming took 2 bases from V and 5 from J; bases not matched to a gene: 9. There are 16 residues in the CDR3. Looked up from germline, CDR1 is GTSNPN and CDR2 is SVGIG (reference sequence). The CDR3 DNA reads as TGTGCCTGGAGTTTCGGTAGCGGGAGGGCTGGAGATACGCAGTATTTT. It is translated as CAWSFGSGRAGDTQYF.

This chain joins TRBV6-1 and TRBJ1-6, with 8 nucleotides matching TRBD1. This CDR3 contains 15 residues. V dropped 10 bases and J dropped 9; count of bases not matched to a gene: 14. Germline CDR1 and CDR2: MNHNS and SASEGT. CDR3: CATQTPGTGASPLHF. CDR3 DNA sequence: TGTGCCACCCAGACCCCCGGGACAGGTGCTTCACCCCTCCACTTT.

The rearrangement uses TRBV13 and TRBJ1-1, with 8 bases matching TRBD1. V was pared by 4 bases and J by 7 bases, with 8 bases of the junction left unmatched. The germline V gene encodes CDR1 PRHDT and CDR2 FYEKMQ (reference sequence). The CDR3 spans 14 residues. DNA for the CDR3: TGTGCCAGCAGCTCCATTCCCGGGACAGGTGAAGCTTTCTTT. This sequence encodes CASSSIPGTGEAFF.

This sequence joins TRBV30 and TRBJ2-1, with 8 bases lining up with TRBD2. Germline V CDR1 and CDR2: GTSNPN, SVGIG (reference sequence). The CDR3 is 15 amino acids. V gave up 0 bases and J gave up 3 bases; unmatched junction bases: 4. The CDR3 spells CAWSVIAGGYNEQFF. CDR3 sequence (DNA): TGTGCCTGGAGTGTCATCGCGGGAGGCTACAATGAGCAGTTCTTC.

The chain carries TRBV4-3 and TRBJ2-1, with no clear D. With 1 base removed from V and 8 bases from J, the gap between germline ends came to 9 bases. CDR1 and CDR2 from the germline V gene are LGHNA and YSLEER. This CDR3 is 13 amino acids long. CDR3 residues: CASSQGLEHEQFF. CDR3 nucleotide sequence: TGCGCCAGCAGCCAAGGTCTAGAGCATGAGCAGTTCTTC.

The gene calls are TRBV7-2 and TRBJ1-6; 8 bases fit TRBD1. This CDR3 has 15 amino acids. Germline values: CDR1 SGHTA, CDR2 FQGNSA. The junction had 3 bases not matched to a gene; V was cut back by 2 bases and J by 6 bases. CDR3 in amino acids: CASSLQTGVNSPLHF. In DNA, the CDR3 is TGTGCCAGCAGCTTACAGACAGGGGTTAATTCACCCCTCCACTTT.

The chain carries TRBV11-2 and TRBJ2-1, with a tentative D call TRBD1 (6 bases). The CDR3 loop spans 16 amino acids. V lost 5 bases and J 5 bases, leaving 19 bases between the germline ends. Germline V CDR1 and CDR2: SGHAT, FQNNGV. The CDR3 nucleotides read TGTGCCAGCAGCCCTGTCCAGGGGCCCCCTCACAATGAGCAGTTCTTC. It translates to CASSPVQGPPHNEQFF.

The CDR3 reads CASSEWAQDNEQFF. CDR3 DNA: TGTGCCAGCAGTGAATGGGCCCAGGACAATGAGCAGTTCTTC. The V gene is TRBV25-1, the J gene TRBJ2-1; no clear D. Trimming stripped 1 base from V and 5 bases from J, with 9 bases between. Per germline, CDR1 MGHDK and CDR2 SYGVNS. This CDR3 region has 14 residues.

This sequence joins TRBV18 and TRBJ2-3; possibly TRBD2 for D (5 bases). The ends were cut back, 2 bases at V and 4 bases at J, with 28 bases in the middle. The V gene's germline CDR1 is KGHSH and CDR2 LQKENI. The CDR3 has 20 amino acids. This CDR3 reads CASSPLGFRSGDSNADTQYF. As DNA, the CDR3 is TGTGCCAGCTCACCATTGGGGTTCAGGAGCGGTGATAGTAACGCAGATACGCAGTATTTT. Complete variable domain (other parts from reference TRBV18 and TRBJ2-3): NAGVMQNPRHLVRRRGQEARLRCSPMKGHSHVYWYRQLPEEGLKFMVYLQKENIIDESGMPKERFSAEFPKEGPSILRIQQVVRGDSAAYFCASSPLGFRSGDSNADTQYFGPGTRLTVL.

Note on this clone: The junction departs from germline at one end; a sequencing error may be responsible. The chain employs TRBV30 and TRBJ2-5, with 7 positions matching TRBD2. The CDR3 has 13 residues. CDR1 and CDR2 (germline): GTSNPN, SVGIG (reference sequence). The CDR3 here is CAWSVGRQENQYF. The CDR3 bases are TGTGCCTGGAGTGTCGGGAGGCAAGAGAACCAGTACTTC.

The V call is TRBV4-2, the J call TRBJ2-7; D ambiguous. The germline V gene has CDR1 LGHNA and CDR2 YNFKEQ. The CDR3 loop spans 14 amino acids. Trimming removed 0 bases from V and 7 bases from J, with 13 bases in between. CDR3 sequence reads: CASSQEPNPVEQYF. The CDR3 DNA reads TGTGCCAGCAGCCAAGAGCCCAACCCAGTGGAGCAGTACTTC.

J is TRBJ2-7 and V is TRBV7-2, with TRBD2 matching 14 bases. The trim removed 5 bases at V and 0 bases at J, leaving 9 bases unmatched. The CDR3 totals 18 residues. Germline assignment: CDR1 SGHTA and CDR2 FQGNSA. DNA for the CDR3: TGTGCCAGCAGCACCCAGGGACTAGCGGGAGTGCTCTCCTACGAGCAGTACTTC. Its translation is CASSTQGLAGVLSYEQYF. The full variable domain, with the rest looked up from reference TRBV7-2 and TRBJ2-7, is GAGVSQSPSNKVTEKGKDVELRCDPISGHTALYWYRQSLGQGLEFLIYFQGNSAPDKSGLPSDRFSAERTGGSVSTLTIQRTQQEDSAVYLCASSTQGLAGVLSYEQYFGPGTRLTVT.

The chain joins TRBV6-5 to TRBJ2-1; 7 positions match TRBD2. The CDR3 covers 14 residues. Germline V gives CDR1 MNHEY, CDR2 SVGAGI. With 6 bases clipped from V and 5 bases from J, the junction kept 7 bases outside the gene matches. This CDR3 is CASREAGNDNEQFF. The CDR3 DNA reads TGTGCCAGCAGAGAAGCGGGAAACGACAATGAGCAGTTCTTC.

V is TRBV30 and J is TRBJ1-1, with a possible D match to TRBD1 (6 bases). The germline V and J ends were trimmed by 3 bases and 1 base, with 6 bases remaining between them. The CDR3 consists of 12 residues. Germline assignment: CDR1 GTSNPN and CDR2 SVGIG (reference sequence). The CDR3 region has the DNA TGTGCCTGGAGGGGACAGAACACTGAAGCTTTCTTT. It is translated as CAWRGQNTEAFF.

The chain carries TRBV4-2 and TRBJ2-3, with 7 bases fitting TRBD2. With V trimmed by 2 bases and J by 3 bases, 5 bases remained unmatched. CDR3 length equals 15 residues. The germline V gene has CDR1 LGHNA and CDR2 YNFKEQ. The DNA for the CDR3 is TGTGCCAGCAGCCAATCCCAGCGGGAAACAGATACGCAGTATTTT. It is translated as CASSQSQRETDTQYF.

Comments on this clone: The sample contains more than one DNA sequence encoding this CDR3. This chain uses TRBV30 with TRBJ1-6; 9 positions match TRBD1. Germline CDR1 reads GTSNPN; CDR2 reads SVGIG (reference sequence). V lost 0 bases and J lost 7; bases outside the gene matches: 1. The CDR3 consists of 14 residues. This CDR3 reads CAWSVTGGNSPLHF. DNA of the CDR3: TGTGCCTGGAGTGTAACAGGGGGCAATTCACCCCTCCACTTT.

Worth noting for this clone: The sample carries other DNA sequences with the same CDR3. The chain couples TRBV9 to TRBJ2-3; 8 bases line up with TRBD1. V lost 2 bases and J lost 1; bases outside the gene matches: 3. The CDR3 consists of 15 residues. CDR1 SGDLS and CDR2 YYNGEE come from the germline V gene. The CDR3 is CASSVTGVRTDTQYF. DNA for the CDR3: TGTGCCAGCAGCGTGACAGGGGTTCGCACAGATACGCAGTATTTT.

This chain uses TRBV6-1 with TRBJ1-5; D gene unclear. V was shortened by 4 bases and J by 0 bases, with 10 bases between the two germline ends. Germline CDR1 is MNHNS and CDR2 is SASEGT. The CDR3 has 15 amino acids. CDR3 bases: TGTGCCAGCAGTGGTGGGCAGTATAGCAATCAGCCCCAGCATTTT. This gives the protein CASSGGQYSNQPQHF.

The V and J genes are TRBV5-6 and TRBJ2-3, with no clear D. The CDR3 is made up of 14 amino acids. From germline, CDR1 is SGHDT and CDR2 YYEEEE. Trimming left V 0 bases short and J 3 bases short, with 8 bases between. The CDR3 nucleotides are TGTGCCAGCAGCTTGGGTCAGTTTACAGATACGCAGTATTTT. Translating it yields CASSLGQFTDTQYF. The complete variable domain, with remaining parts taken from reference TRBV5-6 and TRBJ2-3, reads DAGVTQSPTHLIKTRGQQVTLRCSPKSGHDTVSWYQQALGQGPQFIFQYYEEEERQRGNFPDRFSGHQFPNYSSELNVNALLLGDSALYLCASSLGQFTDTQYFGPGTRLTVL.

The chain has TRBV7-8 and TRBJ1-1; 7 positions match TRBD1. From germline, CDR1 is SGHVS and CDR2 FQNEAQ. This CDR3 has 15 amino acids. The V gene end was trimmed by 2 bases and the J gene end by 4 bases; junction bases not matched to a gene: 7. CDR3 amino acids: CASSLMRGGGTEAFF. The CDR3 DNA reads TGTGCCAGCAGCTTAATGCGAGGGGGCGGCACTGAAGCTTTCTTT.

The chain recombines TRBV6-5 with TRBJ2-7; maybe TRBD1 (6 bases). This CDR3 contains 12 residues. Germline V lookup: CDR1 MNHEY, CDR2 SVGAGI. V gave up 7 bases and J gave up 3 bases, with 10 bases separating them. The CDR3 nucleotides read TGTGCCAGCAAGGGACACCACTACGAGCAGTACTTC. Protein: CASKGHHYEQYF.